The clone carrying this T cell receptor (beta chain) has a handful of counts. Trimming pared 1 base from V and 0 bases from J, leaving 7 bases between. The CDR3 length is 14 residues. The germline V gene encodes CDR1 SGHTA and CDR2 FQGNSA. Treg sorting used a CD4+CD25+CD127-/low gate. TCRdb itself ran the 5' RACE reads through MiXCR, one entry per CDR3 protein. The sample includes about 43,000 distinct CDR3 sequences, more than 20% seen only once; the top ten take about 4.5%. The rearrangement links TRBV7-2 to TRBJ2-7; D is perhaps TRBD2 (5 bases). Sample: Tregs sorted from a lymph node. The TCR was taken from a female donor with breast cancer. In DNA, the CDR3 is TGTGCCAGCAGCTTAGGGGCGGGCTCCTACGAGCAGTACTTC. Encoded protein: CASSLGAGSYEQYF.